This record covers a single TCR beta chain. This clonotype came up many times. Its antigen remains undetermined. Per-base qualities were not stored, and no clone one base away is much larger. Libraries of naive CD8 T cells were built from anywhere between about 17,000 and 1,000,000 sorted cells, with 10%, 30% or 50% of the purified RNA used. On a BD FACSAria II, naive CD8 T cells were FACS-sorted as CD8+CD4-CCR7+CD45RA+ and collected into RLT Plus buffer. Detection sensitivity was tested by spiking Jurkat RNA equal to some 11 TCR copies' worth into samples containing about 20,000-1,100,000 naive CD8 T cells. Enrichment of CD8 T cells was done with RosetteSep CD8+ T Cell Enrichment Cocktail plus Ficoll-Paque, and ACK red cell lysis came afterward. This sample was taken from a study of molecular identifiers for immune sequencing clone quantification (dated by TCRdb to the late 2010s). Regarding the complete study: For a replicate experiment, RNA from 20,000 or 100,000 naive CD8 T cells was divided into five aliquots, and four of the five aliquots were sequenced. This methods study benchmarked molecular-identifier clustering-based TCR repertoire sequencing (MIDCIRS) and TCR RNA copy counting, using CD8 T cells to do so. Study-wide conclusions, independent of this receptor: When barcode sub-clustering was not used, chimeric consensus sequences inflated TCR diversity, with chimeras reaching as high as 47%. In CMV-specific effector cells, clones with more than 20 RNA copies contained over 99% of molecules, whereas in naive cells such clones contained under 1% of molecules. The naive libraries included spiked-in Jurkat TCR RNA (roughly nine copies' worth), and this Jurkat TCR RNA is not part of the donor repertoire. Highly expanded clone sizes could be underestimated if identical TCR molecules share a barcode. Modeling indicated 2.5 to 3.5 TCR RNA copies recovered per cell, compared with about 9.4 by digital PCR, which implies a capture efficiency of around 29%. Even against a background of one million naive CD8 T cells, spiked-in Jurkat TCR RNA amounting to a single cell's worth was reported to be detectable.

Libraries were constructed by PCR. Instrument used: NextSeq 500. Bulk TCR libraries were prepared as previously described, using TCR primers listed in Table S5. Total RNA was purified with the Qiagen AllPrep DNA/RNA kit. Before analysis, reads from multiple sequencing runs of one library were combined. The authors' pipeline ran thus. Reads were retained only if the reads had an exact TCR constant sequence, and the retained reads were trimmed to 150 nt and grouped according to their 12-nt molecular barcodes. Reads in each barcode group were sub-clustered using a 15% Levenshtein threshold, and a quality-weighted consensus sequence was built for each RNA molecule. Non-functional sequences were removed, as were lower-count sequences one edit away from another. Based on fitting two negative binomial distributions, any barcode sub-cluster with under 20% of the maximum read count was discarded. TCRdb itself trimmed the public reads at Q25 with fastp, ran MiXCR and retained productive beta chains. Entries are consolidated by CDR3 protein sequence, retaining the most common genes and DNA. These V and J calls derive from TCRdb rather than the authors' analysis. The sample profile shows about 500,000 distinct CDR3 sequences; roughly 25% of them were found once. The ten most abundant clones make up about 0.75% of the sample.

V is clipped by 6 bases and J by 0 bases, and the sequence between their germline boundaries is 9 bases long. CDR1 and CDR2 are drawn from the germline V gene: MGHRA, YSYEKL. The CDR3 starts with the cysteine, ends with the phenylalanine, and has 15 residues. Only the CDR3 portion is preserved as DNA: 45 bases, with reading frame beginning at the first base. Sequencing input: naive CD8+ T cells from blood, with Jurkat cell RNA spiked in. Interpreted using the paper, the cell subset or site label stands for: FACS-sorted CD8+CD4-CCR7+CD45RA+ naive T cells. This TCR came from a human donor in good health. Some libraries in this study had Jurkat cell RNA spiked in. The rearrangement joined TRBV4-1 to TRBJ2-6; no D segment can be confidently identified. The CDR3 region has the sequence CASRLTSSGANVLTF. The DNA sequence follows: TGCGCCAGCAGACTGACATCCTCTGGGGCCAACGTCCTGACTTTC.